This T cell receptor beta chain was retrieved from a study of T cells in Graves' hyperthyroidism and ophthalmopathy. Amplified TCR beta CDR3 regions came from RNA transcripts. The TCR CDR3 first-round RT-PCR relied on the HTBI primer set. TCRdb re-called the multiplex PCR reads with MiXCR, one entry per CDR3 protein. The sample has 250,000 to 350,000 distinct CDR3 sequences; approximately 15% are singletons. V lost 10 bases to trimming and J lost 5 bases, with 14 bases between them. The germline V gene encodes CDR1 ENHRY and CDR2 SYGVKD. The CDR3 has 13 residues. The sequence derives from a man aged 25-45 years with Graves' hyperthyroidism. This chain uses TRBV10-3 with TRBJ1-4; D is ambiguous. Material for sequencing was blood. The CDR3 DNA is TGTGCCACTACCGGGATAAAAAATGAAAAACTGTTTTTT. It translates to CATTGIKNEKLFF.